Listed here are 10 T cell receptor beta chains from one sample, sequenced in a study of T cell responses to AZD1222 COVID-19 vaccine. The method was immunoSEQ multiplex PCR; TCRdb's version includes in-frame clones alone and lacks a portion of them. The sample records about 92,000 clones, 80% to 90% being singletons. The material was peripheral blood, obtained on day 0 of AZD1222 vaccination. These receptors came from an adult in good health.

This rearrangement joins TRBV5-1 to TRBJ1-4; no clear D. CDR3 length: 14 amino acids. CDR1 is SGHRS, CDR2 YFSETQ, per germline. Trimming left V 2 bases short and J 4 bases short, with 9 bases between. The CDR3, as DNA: TGCGCCAGCAGCTTATTGACGTATAATGAAAAACTGTTTTTT. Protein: CASSLLTYNEKLFF.

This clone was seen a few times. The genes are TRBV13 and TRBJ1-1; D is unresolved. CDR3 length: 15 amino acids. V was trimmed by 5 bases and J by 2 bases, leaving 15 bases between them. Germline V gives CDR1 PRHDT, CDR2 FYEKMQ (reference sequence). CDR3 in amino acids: CASSGVGNSNTEAFF. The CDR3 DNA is TGTGCCAGCAGCGGAGTGGGGAATTCAAACACTGAAGCTTTCTTT.

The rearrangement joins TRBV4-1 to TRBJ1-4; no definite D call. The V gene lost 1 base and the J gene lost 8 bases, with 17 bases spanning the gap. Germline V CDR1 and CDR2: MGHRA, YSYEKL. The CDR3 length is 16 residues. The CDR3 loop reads CASSQVPGETIEKLFF. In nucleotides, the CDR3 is TGCGCCAGCAGCCAAGTGCCAGGAGAAACCATCGAAAAACTGTTTTTT.

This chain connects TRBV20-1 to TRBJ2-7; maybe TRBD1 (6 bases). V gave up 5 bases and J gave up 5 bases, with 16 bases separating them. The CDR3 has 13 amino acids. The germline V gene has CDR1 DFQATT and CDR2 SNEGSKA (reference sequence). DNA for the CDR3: TGCAGTGCTGGTGGACAGTCGCAGGACGAGCAGTACTTC. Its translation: CSAGGQSQDEQYF.

CDR3 amino acids: CSVEGAGDRGYTF. The CDR3 DNA reads TGCAGCGTTGAAGGGGCTGGGGATCGCGGCTACACCTTC. The V and J genes are TRBV29-1 and TRBJ1-2; no clear D. Germline V gene data show CDR1 as SQVTM and CDR2 as ANQGSEA. The CDR3 extends over 13 amino acids. The germline V and J ends were trimmed by 1 base and 8 bases, with 14 bases remaining between them.

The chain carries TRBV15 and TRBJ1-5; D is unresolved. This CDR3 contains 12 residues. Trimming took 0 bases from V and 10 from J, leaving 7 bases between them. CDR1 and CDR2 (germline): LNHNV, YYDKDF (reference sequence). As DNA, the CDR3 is TGTGCCACCAGCAGAGATCGGAAACCCCAGCATTTT. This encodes CATSRDRKPQHF.

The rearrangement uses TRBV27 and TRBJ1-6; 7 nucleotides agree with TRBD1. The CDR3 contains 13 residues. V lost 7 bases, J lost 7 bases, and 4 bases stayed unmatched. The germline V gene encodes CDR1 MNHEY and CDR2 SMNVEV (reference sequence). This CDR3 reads CASKGTANSPLHF. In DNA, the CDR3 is TGTGCCAGCAAAGGGACAGCAAATTCACCCCTCCACTTT.

The CDR3 loop is CASRGLAGDEQYF. CDR3 coding DNA: TGTGCCAGTAGGGGACTAGCGGGAGACGAGCAGTACTTC. This rearrangement joins TRBV19 to TRBJ2-7; 14 bases align to TRBD2. V shed 6 bases, J shed 5 bases, and the junction held 0 bases outside the gene matches. The CDR3 runs to 13 residues. Germline loops: CDR1 LNHDA, CDR2 SQIVND (reference sequence). The whole variable domain, filled in from reference TRBV19 and TRBJ2-7, reads DGGITQSPKYLFRKEGQNVTLSCEQNLNHDAMYWYRQDPGQGLRLIYYSQIVNDFQKGDIAEGYSVSREKKESFPLTVTSAQKNPTAFYLCASRGLAGDEQYFGPGTRLTVT.

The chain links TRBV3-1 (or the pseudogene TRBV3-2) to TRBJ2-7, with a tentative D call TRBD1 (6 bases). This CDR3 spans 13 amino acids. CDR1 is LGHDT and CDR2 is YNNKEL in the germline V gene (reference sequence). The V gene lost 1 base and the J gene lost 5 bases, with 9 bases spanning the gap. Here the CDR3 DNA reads TGTGCCAGCAGCCAAGGGACAGTCCACGAGCAGTACTTC. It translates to CASSQGTVHEQYF.

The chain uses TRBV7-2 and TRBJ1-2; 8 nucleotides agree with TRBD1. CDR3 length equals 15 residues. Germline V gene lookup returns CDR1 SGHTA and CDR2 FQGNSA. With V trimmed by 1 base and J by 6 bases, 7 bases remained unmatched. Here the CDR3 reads CASSLDPGGIDGYTF. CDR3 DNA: TGTGCCAGCAGCTTAGATCCAGGGGGCATCGATGGCTACACCTTC.